This T cell receptor (beta chain) was captured in a study of T-cell reconstitution after alpha-beta-depleted transplantation in children. Study observations and caveats: Roughly two months post-transplant, alpha-beta T cells reportedly originated from several hundred graft clones that had expanded. Surviving recipient T cells and thymic progenitors produced the high day-60 TCRbeta diversity seen in some patients. Newly produced T cells mostly provided counts and TCRbeta diversity after one year, as hyperexpanded clones declined.

This clonotype appeared many times. Its antigen remains unknown. Germline assignment: CDR1 SQVTM and CDR2 ANQGSEA. This CDR3 region has 15 residues. The V end was cut by 3 bases, the J end by 3 bases, with 16 bases between. A TCRbeta library incorporating unique molecular identifiers was prepared. One entry per CDR3 protein results from TCRdb running MiXCR on the PCR reads. The sample contains about 160,000 distinct CDR3 sequences, around 10% of which appear only once. The receptor was derived from a boy between 2 and 10 years old with acute myeloid leukemia, due to receive a stem cell transplant. The input for sequencing was PBMCs, taken before TCRalphabeta/CD19-depleted stem cell transplant. The J gene is TRBJ2-3, the V gene TRBV29-1; a weak D match, TRBD2 (5 bases). The CDR3 sequence: CSVETRGRWTDTQYF. CDR3 bases: TGCAGCGTTGAGACTCGAGGGAGATGGACAGATACGCAGTATTTT.